Below, 9 T cell receptor beta chains from the same sample are listed, as sequenced in a study of T-cell memory formation after mild COVID-19. TCRdb analysed the 5' RACE reads with MiXCR anew, one entry per CDR3 protein. The data contain about 470,000 distinct CDR3 sequences, about 18% of them seen just once; the ten biggest clones take up 9% to 15%. The specimen sequenced was PBMCs or a T cell subset sorted from them (not recorded which). These receptors were collected from an adult woman who had mild COVID-19 (a few samples of this study predate the infection). Cell type and time point are not known.

This chain joins TRBV6-2 or TRBV6-3 and TRBJ1-5, with unresolved D. The V and J ends lost 7 bases and 2 bases respectively, with 15 bases between them. The CDR3 is 15 amino acids. Germline V CDR1 and CDR2: MNHEY, SVGEGT. This chain's CDR3 is CASTQTNMGNQPQHF. The CDR3 region has the DNA TGTGCCAGCACCCAGACAAATATGGGCAATCAGCCCCAGCATTTT.

CDR3 in DNA: TGTGCCAGCAGCTTACAGAAGTATAGCAATCAGCCCCAGCATTTT. Protein: CASSLQKYSNQPQHF. The J gene is TRBJ1-5, the V gene TRBV7-2; D is undetermined. The V end lost 2 bases, the J end lost 0 bases, and 8 bases lay between the germline ends. The V gene's germline CDR1 is SGHTA and CDR2 FQGNSA. The CDR3 contains 15 residues.

V and J are TRBV7-2 and TRBJ2-5; 8 bases fit TRBD2. Germline assignment: CDR1 SGHTA and CDR2 FQGNSA. J was trimmed by 7 bases and V by 8 bases; bases with no gene match: 15. The CDR3 extends over 15 amino acids. The CDR3 loop is CASAAGVSVLGTQYF. The CDR3 DNA is TGTGCCAGCGCAGCGGGAGTTTCGGTATTAGGGACCCAGTACTTC.

In its sample, this clonotype was seen a few times. The chain carries TRBV6-2 or TRBV6-3 and TRBJ2-7; D is possibly TRBD1 or TRBD2 (6 bases each). Trimming stripped 6 bases from V and 2 bases from J, with 14 bases between. Germline V gene lookup returns CDR1 MNHEY and CDR2 SVGEGT. The CDR3 extends over 14 amino acids. CDR3 region: CASSRGGTTYEQYF. DNA of the CDR3: TGTGCCAGCAGCCGCGGCGGGACAACCTACGAGCAGTACTTC.

This clonotype was observed a handful of times. This rearrangement joins TRBV7-2 to TRBJ2-3; unclear D gene. The CDR3 spans 15 residues. Germline assignment: CDR1 SGHTA and CDR2 FQGNSA. Trimming cost V 4 bases and J 3 bases, with 14 bases left between them. The CDR3 sequence: CASSSFPSRTDTQYF. CDR3 bases: TGTGCCAGCAGCTCCTTTCCCTCCAGGACAGATACGCAGTATTTT.

This clonotype was counted between two and nine times. The V and J genes are TRBV10-3 and TRBJ2-5, with D tentatively TRBD2 (6 bases). The CDR3 is 13 amino acids. Trimming shortened V by 6 bases and J by 2 bases, and 10 bases separated the two germline ends. CDR1 and CDR2 from the germline V gene are ENHRY and SYGVKD. CDR3 region: CAISGLTQETQYF. The DNA for the CDR3 is TGTGCCATCAGCGGACTAACACAAGAGACCCAGTACTTC.

The chain couples TRBV12-3 or TRBV12-4 to TRBJ2-1, with TRBD2 identical over 7 bases. CDR3 length: 14 residues. Germline trimming cut 3 bases from V and 6 bases from J; bases unmatched to any gene: 5. The CDR3 DNA is TGTGCCAGCAGTTTTCGCGGGAGAGGCAATGAGCAGTTCTTC. Protein product: CASSFRGRGNEQFF.

The J gene is TRBJ2-1, the V gene TRBV6-2 or TRBV6-3, with 8 bases aligning to TRBD2. The CDR3 runs to 14 residues. V was clipped by 5 bases and J by 8 bases; unmatched bases: 8. Germline lookup yields CDR1 MNHEY and CDR2 SVGEGT. CDR3 DNA: TGTGCCAGCAGTGAATCAGCGGGAGTAGATGAGCAGTTCTTC. This sequence encodes CASSESAGVDEQFF.

The chain recombines TRBV6-6 with TRBJ2-2; TRBD2 is a possible D gene (6 bases). Germline CDR1 MNHNY, CDR2 SVGAGI (reference sequence). This CDR3 comprises 13 residues. V dropped 11 bases and J dropped 1 base, with 11 bases sitting between them. CDR3 bases: TGTGCCGCGAACGGGAGGAACACCGGGGAGCTGTTTTTT. Encoded protein: CAANGRNTGELFF.